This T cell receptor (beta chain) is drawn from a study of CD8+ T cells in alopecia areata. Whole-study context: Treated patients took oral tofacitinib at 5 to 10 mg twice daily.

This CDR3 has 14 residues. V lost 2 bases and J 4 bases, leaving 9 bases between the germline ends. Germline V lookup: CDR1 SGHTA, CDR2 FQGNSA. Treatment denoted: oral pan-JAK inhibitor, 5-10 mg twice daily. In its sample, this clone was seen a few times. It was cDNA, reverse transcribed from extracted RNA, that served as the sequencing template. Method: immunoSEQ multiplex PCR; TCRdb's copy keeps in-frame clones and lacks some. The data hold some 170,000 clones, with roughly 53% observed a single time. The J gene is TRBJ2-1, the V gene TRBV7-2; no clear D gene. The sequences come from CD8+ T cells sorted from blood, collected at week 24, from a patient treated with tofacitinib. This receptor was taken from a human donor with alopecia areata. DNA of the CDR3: TGTGCCAGCAGCTTAAGGACGGAATACAATGAGCAGTTCTTC. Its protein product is CASSLRTEYNEQFF.